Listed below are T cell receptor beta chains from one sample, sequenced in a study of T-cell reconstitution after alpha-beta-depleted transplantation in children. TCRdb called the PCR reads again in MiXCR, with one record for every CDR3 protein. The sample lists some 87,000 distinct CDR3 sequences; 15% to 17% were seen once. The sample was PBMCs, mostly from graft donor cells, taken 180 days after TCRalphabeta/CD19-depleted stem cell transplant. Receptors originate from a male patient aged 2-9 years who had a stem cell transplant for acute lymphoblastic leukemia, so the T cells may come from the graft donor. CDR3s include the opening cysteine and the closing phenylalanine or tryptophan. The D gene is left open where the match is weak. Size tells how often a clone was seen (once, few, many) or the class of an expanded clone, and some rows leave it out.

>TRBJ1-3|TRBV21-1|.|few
CASSKYPGYSGNTIYF
TGTGCCAGCAGCAAATACCCCGGATACTCTGGAAACACCATATATTTT
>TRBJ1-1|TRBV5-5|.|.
CASSPGFGPNTEAFF
TGTGCCAGCAGCCCGGGGTTTGGCCCGAACACTGAAGCTTTCTTT
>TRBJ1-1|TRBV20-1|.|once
CSARGRLNTEAFF
TGCAGTGCTAGGGGACGGCTGAACACTGAAGCTTTCTTT
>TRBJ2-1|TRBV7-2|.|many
CASRLTGGHEQFF
TGTGCCAGCCGCCTGACGGGGGGCCATGAGCAGTTCTTC
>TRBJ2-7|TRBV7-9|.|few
CASSLQGVGEQYF
TGTGCCAGCAGCTTACAGGGAGTGGGCGAGCAGTACTTC
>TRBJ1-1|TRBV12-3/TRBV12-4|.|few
CASSSDTGRDTEAFF
TGTGCCAGCAGTTCCGATACAGGGAGGGACACTGAAGCTTTCTTT
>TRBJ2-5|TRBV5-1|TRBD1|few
CASSGRDRASQETQYF
TGCGCCAGCAGCGGACGGGACAGGGCTTCTCAAGAGACCCAGTACTTC
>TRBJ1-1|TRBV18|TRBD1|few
CASSPEGWTGGWTEAFF
TGTGCCAGCTCACCCGAAGGGTGGACAGGGGGATGGACTGAAGCTTTCTTT
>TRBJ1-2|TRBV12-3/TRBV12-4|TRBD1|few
CASSGTGGDILYGYTF
TGTGCCAGCAGTGGGACAGGGGGCGATATACTCTATGGCTACACCTTC
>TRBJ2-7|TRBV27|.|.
CASSSRQVTYEQYF
TGTGCCAGCAGTTCCCGACAGGTGACCTACGAGCAGTACTTC
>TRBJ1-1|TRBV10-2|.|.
CASSGTQGRDTEAFF
TGCGCCAGCAGTGGCACACAGGGTCGGGACACTGAAGCTTTCTTT
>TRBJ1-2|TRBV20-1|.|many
CSARTDGYTF
TGCAGTGCTAGAACGGATGGCTACACCTTC
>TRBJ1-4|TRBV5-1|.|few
CASTNWGFNEKLFF
TGCGCCAGCACCAACTGGGGTTTTAATGAAAAACTGTTTTTT
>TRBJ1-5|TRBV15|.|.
CATSRDLIQPQHF
TGTGCCACCAGCAGAGATTTGATCCAGCCCCAGCATTTT
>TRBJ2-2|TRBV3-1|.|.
CASSQVWTRNTGELFF
TGTGCCAGCAGCCAAGTCTGGACTCGGAACACCGGGGAGCTGTTTTTT
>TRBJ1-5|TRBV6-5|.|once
CASSFISRGNQPQHF
TGTGCCAGCAGTTTCATCTCTCGGGGCAATCAGCCCCAGCATTTT